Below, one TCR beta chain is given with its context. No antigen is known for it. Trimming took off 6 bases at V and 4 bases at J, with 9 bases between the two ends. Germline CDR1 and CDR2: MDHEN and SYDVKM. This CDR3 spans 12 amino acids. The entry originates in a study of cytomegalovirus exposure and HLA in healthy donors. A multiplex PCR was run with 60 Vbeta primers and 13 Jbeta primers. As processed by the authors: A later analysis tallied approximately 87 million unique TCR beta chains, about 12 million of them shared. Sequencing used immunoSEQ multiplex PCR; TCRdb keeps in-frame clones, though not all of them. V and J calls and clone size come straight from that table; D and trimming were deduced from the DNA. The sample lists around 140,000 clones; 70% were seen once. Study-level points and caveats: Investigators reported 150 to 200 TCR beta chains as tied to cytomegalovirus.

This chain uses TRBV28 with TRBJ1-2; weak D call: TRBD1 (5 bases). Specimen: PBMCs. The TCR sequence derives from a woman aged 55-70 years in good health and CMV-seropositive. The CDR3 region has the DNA TGTGCCAGCAGAAGGGACTCCTATGGCTACACCTTC. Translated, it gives CASRRDSYGYTF.